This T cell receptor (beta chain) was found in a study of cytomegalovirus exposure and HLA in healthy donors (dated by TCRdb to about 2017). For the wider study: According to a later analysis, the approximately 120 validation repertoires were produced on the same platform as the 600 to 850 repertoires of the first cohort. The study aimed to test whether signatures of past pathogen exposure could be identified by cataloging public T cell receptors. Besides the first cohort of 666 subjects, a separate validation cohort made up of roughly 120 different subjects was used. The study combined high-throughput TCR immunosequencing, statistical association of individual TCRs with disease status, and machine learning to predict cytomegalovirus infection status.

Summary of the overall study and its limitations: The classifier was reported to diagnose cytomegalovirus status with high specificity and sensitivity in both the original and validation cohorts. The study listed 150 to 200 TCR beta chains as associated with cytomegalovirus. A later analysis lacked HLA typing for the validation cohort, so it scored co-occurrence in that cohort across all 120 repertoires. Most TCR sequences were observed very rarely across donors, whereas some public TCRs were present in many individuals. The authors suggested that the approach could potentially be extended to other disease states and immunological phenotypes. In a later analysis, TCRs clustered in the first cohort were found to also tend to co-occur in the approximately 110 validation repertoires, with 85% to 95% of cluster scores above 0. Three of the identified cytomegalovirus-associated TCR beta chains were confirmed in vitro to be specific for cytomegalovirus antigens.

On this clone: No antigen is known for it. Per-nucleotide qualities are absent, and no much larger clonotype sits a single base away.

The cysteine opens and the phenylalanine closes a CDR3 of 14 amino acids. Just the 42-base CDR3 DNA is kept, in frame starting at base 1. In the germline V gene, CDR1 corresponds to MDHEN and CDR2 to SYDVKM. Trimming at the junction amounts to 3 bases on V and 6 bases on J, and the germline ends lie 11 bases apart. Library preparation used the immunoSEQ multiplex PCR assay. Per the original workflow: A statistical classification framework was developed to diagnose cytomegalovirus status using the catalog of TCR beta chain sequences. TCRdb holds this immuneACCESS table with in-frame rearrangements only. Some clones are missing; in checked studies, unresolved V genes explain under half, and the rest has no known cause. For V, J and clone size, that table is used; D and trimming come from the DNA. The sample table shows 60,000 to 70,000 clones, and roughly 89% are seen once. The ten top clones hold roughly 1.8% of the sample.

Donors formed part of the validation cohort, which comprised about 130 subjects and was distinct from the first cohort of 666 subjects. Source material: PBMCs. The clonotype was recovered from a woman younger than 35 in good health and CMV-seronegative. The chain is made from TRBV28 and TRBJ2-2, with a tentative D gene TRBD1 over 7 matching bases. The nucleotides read TGTGCCAGCAGTTTGCAGGGGGGATCCGGGGAGCTGTTTTTT. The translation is CASSLQGGSGELFF.